One sample yielded the 5 T cell receptor beta chains listed below, sequenced in a study of persistence of HIV-infected CD4 T cells. Cells were stimulated with overlapping HIV-1 Gag 15-mer peptides. CD4+ T cells upregulating both CD40 ligand and CD69 were sorted as responding cells. The immunoSEQ assay was version 4, run in survey mode. Profiling relied on immunoSEQ multiplex PCR, and the TCRdb table lists in-frame clones only, not all of them. The table includes fewer than 35,000 clones, 70% detected once. For these TCRs, the target antigens are not known. This specimen consisted of CD4+ T cells sorted from PBMCs after approximately 19-hour stimulation, obtained from a patient who received antiretroviral therapy. Source of these receptors: an adult man with HIV who was CMV-seropositive.

This chain links TRBV4-1 with TRBJ2-7; no firm D call. The CDR3 sequence is 14 residues long. V gave up 0 bases and J gave up 2 bases, with 8 bases separating them. Germline V CDR1 and CDR2: MGHRA, YSYEKL. CDR3 DNA: TGCGCCAGCAGCCAAGATCCCCAGACCTACGAGCAGTACTTC. It translates to CASSQDPQTYEQYF.

The chain is built from TRBV3-1 (or the pseudogene TRBV3-2) and TRBJ1-2; 7 bases line up with TRBD1. Germline loops: CDR1 LGHDT, CDR2 YNNKEL (reference sequence). The trim removed 2 bases at V and 8 bases at J, leaving 11 bases unmatched. The length of the CDR3 is 15 residues. CDR3 loop: CASSQTNTGAGGYTF. The CDR3, as DNA: TGTGCCAGCAGCCAAACTAATACAGGGGCGGGAGGCTACACCTTC.

The chain combines TRBV18 with TRBJ1-2; the D gene is possibly TRBD1 (5 bases). Per germline, CDR1 KGHSH and CDR2 LQKENI. CDR3 length: 14 amino acids. V shed 4 bases and J shed 8 bases, with 17 bases lying between them. CDR3 coding DNA: TGTGCCAGCTCACTTTCGGGGGAAAGGGGCGGCTACACCTTC. It is translated as CASSLSGERGGYTF.

The J gene is TRBJ2-7, the V gene TRBV24-1, with D maybe TRBD2 (5 bases). The V end was cut by 4 bases, the J end by 6 bases, with 15 bases between. Germline V gene sequence: CDR1 KGHDR, CDR2 SFDVKD. This CDR3 has 14 amino acids. The CDR3, as DNA: TGTGCCACCAGTGACCCGGGAAGGATAACCGAGCAGTACTTC. Amino acids: CATSDPGRITEQYF.

The chain uses TRBV12-3 or TRBV12-4 and TRBJ1-5; the D gene is possibly TRBD1 (5 bases). This CDR3 has 13 residues. V lost 3 bases, J lost 5 bases, and 8 bases lay in between. CDR3 in DNA: TGTGCCAGCAGTTTGGGAGGGGATCAGCCCCAGCATTTT. This sequence encodes CASSLGGDQPQHF.